A few counts support the clone carrying this T cell receptor (beta chain). No antigen is known for it. These data belong to a study of identical twins. A universal primer binding site was introduced by template switching. The final cDNA contained unique molecular identifiers. MiXCR was run by TCRdb on the 5' RACE reads, yielding one entry per CDR3 protein. The repertoire has approximately 410,000 distinct CDR3 sequences, approximately 17% of them found once; the top ten carry less than 15%. General study results and limits: Fewer insertions marked abundant cord blood beta clonotypes; young adult naive trended weakly, memory not at all. The study found weaker excess twin sharing in beta out-of-frame sequences.

Healthy Caucasians provided all donations. This CDR3 is built from 13 residues. Germline CDR1 and CDR2: DFQATT and SNEGSKA (reference sequence). V was clipped by 2 bases and J by 6 bases, with 8 bases between them. The receptor was isolated from a man aged 50 or older in good health. The sequenced material came from naive T cells sorted from blood. V gene TRBV20-1 combines with J gene TRBJ1-6, with D unresolved. The CDR3 reads CSARQSGNSPLHF. CDR3 DNA: TGCAGTGCTAGACAGTCGGGTAATTCACCCCTCCACTTT.